These T cell receptor beta chains were read from a single sample in a study of blood T cell repertoires in COVID-19. The repertoire was sequenced with immunoSEQ multiplex PCR; TCRdb's copy has only in-frame clones and lacks some. The table includes about 300,000 clones, around 88% detected once. Source material: peripheral blood. These receptors came from a woman aged 50 to 60 with acute or convalescent COVID-19. The CDR3 runs from the conserved cysteine through the conserved F or W. A D gene is named only where the DNA matches it firmly.

D	V	J	CDR3
-	TRBV5-1	TRBJ2-7	CASSVQGTGEQYF
TRBD2	TRBV2	TRBJ2-7	CASSALREGSYEQYF
-	TRBV24-1	TRBJ2-2	CATSDLSAENTGELFF
TRBD1	TRBV6-6	TRBJ1-2	CASRGGQRTYGYTF
TRBD1	TRBV2	TRBJ1-6	CASSRDRGAYNSPLHF
TRBD1	TRBV9	TRBJ1-3	CASSPSIGTGSSGNTIYF
TRBD2	TRBV6-5	TRBJ2-1	CASSGTSGNEQFF
-	TRBV19	TRBJ2-7	CASSMSVQTYEQYF
TRBD1	TRBV6-5	TRBJ1-2	CASRPDRESYGYTF
-	TRBV4-3	TRBJ1-1	CASSPTWEYVTEAFF
TRBD2	TRBV7-3	TRBJ2-7	CASSLGGSANEQYF
TRBD2	TRBV6-5	TRBJ2-3	CASSKLAGETDTQYF
TRBD2	TRBV2	TRBJ2-2	CASSEWASGTTGELFF
-	TRBV7-7	TRBJ2-7	CASSLRSGVGYEQYF
TRBD1	TRBV4-2	TRBJ1-4	CASSHLQGVQTATNEKLFF
-	TRBV5-4	TRBJ2-4	CASSLFEGNIQYF
-	TRBV6-1	TRBJ1-6	CASSDLRRAWTPLHF
-	TRBV19	TRBJ2-7	CASREGNGGYEQYF
-	TRBV6-5	TRBJ1-3	CASHSRSGSGNTIYF
-	TRBV5-6	TRBJ2-1	CASSLVRGWEQFF
TRBD2	TRBV23-1	TRBJ2-1	CASSQSASGRVYNEQFF
TRBD1	TRBV5-1	TRBJ2-7	CASSLGDRAYEQYF
TRBD1	TRBV5-1	TRBJ2-2	CASSLGQGFGELFF
-	TRBV7-3	TRBJ2-1	CASSLRPAGPAYNEQFF
TRBD2	TRBV5-1	TRBJ2-1	CASSLELAGLNEQFF
TRBD1	TRBV2	TRBJ1-2	CASSEHRGAKANYGYTF
TRBD1	TRBV29-1	TRBJ2-4	CSVDSGTGRNIQYF
-	TRBV29-1	TRBJ2-4	CSVARRLAKNIQYF
-	TRBV5-1	TRBJ1-4	CASSLAGTSNEKLFF
-	TRBV5-8	TRBJ1-5	CASSLVLWAGSSNQPQHF
-	TRBV27	TRBJ1-6	CASTKPGMGSPLHF
TRBD1	TRBV13	TRBJ2-7	CASSLAFTRDREYEQYF
-	TRBV9	TRBJ2-1	CASSVEVNIYNEQFF
TRBD2	TRBV6-6	TRBJ2-1	CASSYDSGRVNEQFF
TRBD2	TRBV7-8	TRBJ2-7	CASSLAASGFSYEQYF
-	TRBV30	TRBJ1-6	CAWSRDSSSYNSPLHF
-	TRBV21-1	TRBJ1-5	CASSNRDREIYLLNQPQHF
TRBD1	TRBV29-1	TRBJ1-4	CSVDGAQGVSEKLFF
-	TRBV2	TRBJ1-1	CASSDQGTAEAFF
TRBD2	TRBV5-3	TRBJ2-1	CARSLGAGLGGKAGVMRNEQFF
-	TRBV5-4	TRBJ2-7	CASGSTTYEQYF
-	TRBV19	TRBJ2-2	CASSIVGTSLLELFF
-	TRBV24-1	TRBJ2-5	CATSEGAAETQYF
-	TRBV27	TRBJ1-6	CASTWGQGPGNSPLHF
-	TRBV6-5	TRBJ2-7	CASSYSAASYEQYF
-	TRBV6-6	TRBJ2-5	CASSYTGGQETQYF
TRBD1	TRBV15	TRBJ2-5	CATSGWTGVQETQYF
TRBD2	TRBV11-2	TRBJ2-7	CASRPSSGRAYEQYF
-	TRBV3-1/TRBV3-2	TRBJ1-2	CASSRRGFYGYTF
-	TRBV9	TRBJ2-1	CASSVGPSSYNEQFF
-	TRBV14	TRBJ2-2	CASSQFQGTGELFF
-	TRBV19	TRBJ2-7	CASSYQNEQYF
-	TRBV28	TRBJ1-3	CASNYRAISSGNTIYF
-	TRBV3-1/TRBV3-2	TRBJ2-5	CASSPSRQGETQYF